The present entry profiles one T cell receptor (beta chain) with its context. Its antigen is currently unknown. These data are taken from a study of beta chain features in type 1 diabetes. With 5 bases removed from V and 7 bases from J, the gap between germline ends came to 13 bases. CDR3 length: 13 residues. Germline assignment: CDR1 SGHTA and CDR2 FQGNSA. Study observations and caveats: TCRB CDR3s from Type 1 diabetes patients were moderately but significantly shorter in all four CD4+ subsets. Cells with high TCR expression could be over-represented when cDNA is sequenced. Compared with healthy donors, patients appeared to share more similar naive, central memory and regulatory TCRB repertoires. Individuals with type 1 diabetes displayed fewer insertions and more deletions at VDJ junctions.

Expressed TCRB transcripts were sequenced because the entire RNA isolate underwent reverse transcription. Data came from immunoSEQ multiplex PCR; TCRdb stores just in-frame clones and leaves some out. The profile shows about 710,000 clones, roughly an eighth of them singletons. Source material: naive CD4+ T cells from blood. This TCR was recovered from a man aged 18 to 29 with type 1 diabetes. The V and J genes are TRBV7-2 and TRBJ2-3, with D unclear. The CDR3 DNA follows: TGTGCCAGCAGCAACCAAGTGGGAAATACGCAGTATTTT. It specifies CASSNQVGNTQYF. Full variable domain (outside the CDR3, taken from reference TRBV7-2 and TRBJ2-3): GAGVSQSPSNKVTEKGKDVELRCDPISGHTALYWYRQSLGQGLEFLIYFQGNSAPDKSGLPSDRFSAERTGGSVSTLTIQRTQQEDSAVYLCASSNQVGNTQYFGPGTRLTVL.